This is a list of T cell receptor beta chains from one sample in a study of T cell repertoires in cytomegalovirus infection. These receptors have no identified antigens. TCRdb re-called the reads through MiXCR, storing one row per CDR3 protein. The sample carries 70,000 to 85,000 distinct CDR3 sequences, approximately 40% recorded once. This sample comprised CD8+ T cells from cultured PBMCs, obtained from culture after CMV antigen stimulation. Every receptor here comes from a human donor in good health (CMV status not recorded). Some clones in this sample may be carry-over from other donors' samples. CDR3s include the opening cysteine and the closing phenylalanine or tryptophan. The D gene is left open where the match is weak. Part of the rows lack a size; the others show once, few, many or a class for expanded clones.

v_call	cdr3_length	d_call	j_call	clone_size	cdr3_aa	cdr3_nt
TRBV7-2	14	TRBD2	TRBJ2-4	.	CASSLAGGRNIQYF	TGTGCCAGCAGCTTAGCCGGGGGGAGAAACATTCAGTACTTC
TRBV19	14	.	TRBJ2-2	.	CASRIQGVPGELFF	TGTGCCAGTAGGATACAGGGAGTCCCCGGGGAGCTGTTTTTT
TRBV28	16	TRBD2	TRBJ2-3	few	CASSLTFAGGSDTQYF	TGTGCCAGCAGCCTTACCTTCGCGGGGGGATCAGATACGCAGTATTTT
TRBV27	14	TRBD2	TRBJ2-3	.	CASSFGLATDTQYF	TGTGCCAGCAGTTTCGGACTAGCGACAGATACGCAGTATTTT
TRBV5-6	15	TRBD2	TRBJ2-5	many	CASSLGTSGMETQYF	TGTGCCAGCAGCTTGGGGACTAGCGGGATGGAGACCCAGTACTTC
TRBV7-2	14	TRBD2	TRBJ2-7	.	CASSRVAGGVEQYF	TGTGCCAGCAGCCGGGTAGCGGGGGGAGTCGAGCAGTACTTC
TRBV12-3/TRBV12-4	12	.	TRBJ2-5	.	CASSPPSETQYF	TGTGCCAGCAGTCCGCCTTCCGAGACCCAGTACTTC
TRBV19	15	.	TRBJ2-2	.	CASSILGVGPGELFF	TGTGCCAGTAGTATACTCGGGGTGGGTCCCGGGGAGCTGTTTTTT
TRBV4-1	15	.	TRBJ2-7	.	CASSQEGSPAYEQYF	TGCGCCAGCAGCCAAGAGGGATCTCCCGCCTACGAGCAGTACTTC
TRBV29-1	12	.	TRBJ1-2	.	CSVEGTREPYTF	TGCAGCGTTGAAGGAACCAGGGAACCCTACACCTTC
TRBV7-9	15	TRBD2	TRBJ2-1	few	CASSLDTSGGNEQFF	TGTGCCAGCAGCTTAGATACTAGCGGGGGAAATGAGCAGTTCTTC
TRBV5-6	15	.	TRBJ2-3	few	CASSLGGASTDTQYF	TGTGCCAGCAGCTTAGGAGGAGCTAGCACAGATACGCAGTATTTT
TRBV28	11	.	TRBJ2-1	.	CASSYRDRQFF	TGTGCCAGCAGCTACCGGGACCGGCAGTTCTTC
TRBV5-1	12	TRBD1	TRBJ1-1	.	CASSWTGDVSFF	TGCGCCAGCAGCTGGACAGGGGATGTATCTTTCTTT
TRBV7-6	14	.	TRBJ1-3	.	CASSLDLSGNTIYF	TGTGCCAGCAGCTTAGACCTCTCTGGAAACACCATATATTTT
TRBV11-2	16	TRBD2	TRBJ2-3	.	CASSFRTSGGTDTQYF	TGTGCCAGCAGCTTTCGGACTAGCGGGGGCACAGATACGCAGTATTTT
TRBV12-3/TRBV12-4	14	.	TRBJ1-2	few	CASSEQGYHYGYTF	TGTGCCAGCAGTGAACAGGGATATCACTATGGCTACACCTTC
TRBV7-4	16	.	TRBJ2-3	once	CASSCPGTPFHCTQYF	TGTGCCAGCAGCTGCCCCGGGACCCCATTTCATTGTACGCAGTATTTT
TRBV7-8	12	.	TRBJ2-1	.	CASSQTPKWVFF	TGTGCCAGCAGCCAAACCCCAAAGTGGGTGTTCTTC
TRBV7-8	14	.	TRBJ2-1	.	CASSFRASYNEQFF	TGTGCCAGCAGCTTCAGGGCGTCCTACAATGAGCAGTTCTTC
TRBV7-6	15	.	TRBJ1-1	.	CASSFYPDSVKEAFF	TGTGCCAGCAGCTTTTACCCCGACTCTGTTAAAGAAGCTTTCTTT
TRBV7-6	13	.	TRBJ2-1	.	CASREGSYNEQFF	TGTGCCAGCAGGGAAGGGTCCTACAATGAGCAGTTCTTC
TRBV11-2	17	.	TRBJ1-2	.	CASSTPGGGDQDYGYTF	TGTGCCAGCAGCACCCCGGGCGGGGGAGACCAGGACTATGGCTACACCTTC
TRBV7-8	15	.	TRBJ2-7	.	CASSLDPGVTYEQYF	TGTGCCAGCAGCTTAGATCCCGGGGTAACCTACGAGCAGTACTTC
TRBV27	14	.	TRBJ2-1	.	CASSSGVSYNEQFF	TGTGCCAGCAGTTCCGGGGTCTCCTACAATGAGCAGTTCTTC
TRBV6-2/TRBV6-3	15	.	TRBJ2-1	.	CASSYSQGIYNEQFF	TGTGCCAGCAGTTACTCGCAGGGAATCTACAATGAGCAGTTCTTC
TRBV4-1	15	.	TRBJ1-5	.	CASSQEAGSNQPQHF	TGCGCCAGCAGCCAAGAGGCCGGTAGCAATCAGCCCCAGCATTTT
TRBV4-1	15	TRBD2	TRBJ2-5	.	CASSRRTGGQETQYF	TGTGCCAGCAGCCGTAGGACGGGGGGCCAAGAGACCCAGTACTTC
TRBV28	15	.	TRBJ1-6	few	CASTDGQIVNSPLHF	TGTGCCAGCACGGACGGACAGATTGTTAATTCACCCCTCCACTTT
TRBV4-1	16	.	TRBJ1-5	.	CASSQAQLSGGRPQHF	TGCGCCAGCAGCCAAGCCCAGTTAAGCGGTGGTCGGCCCCAGCATTTT
TRBV19	12	TRBD1	TRBJ1-2	.	CATQTGQYGYTF	TGTGCCACTCAGACAGGGCAATATGGCTACACCTTC
TRBV7-2	16	TRBD1	TRBJ1-5	.	CASSLEGAISNQPQHF	TGTGCCAGCAGCTTAGAGGGGGCAATAAGCAATCAGCCCCAGCATTTT
TRBV4-1	14	.	TRBJ2-7	.	CASSQGVGAYEQYF	TGCGCCAGCAGCCAAGGGGTAGGGGCCTACGAGCAGTACTTC
TRBV6-6	14	TRBD1	TRBJ1-1	few	CASSYGTGGTEAFF	TGTGCCAGCAGTTACGGGACAGGGGGGACTGAAGCTTTCTTT
TRBV7-9	15	.	TRBJ2-5	few	CASSLGVERKETQYF	TGTGCCAGCAGCTTAGGGGTCGAGAGGAAAGAGACCCAGTACTTC
TRBV11-2	16	.	TRBJ2-3	.	CASSLDEDAGTDTQYF	TGTGCCAGCAGCTTAGACGAGGACGCCGGCACAGATACGCAGTATTTT
TRBV7-6	15	TRBD1	TRBJ1-2	few	CASSLGAGTGNGYTF	TGTGCCAGCAGCCTAGGGGCCGGGACAGGGAATGGCTACACCTTC
TRBV20-1	16	.	TRBJ1-4	.	CSAMPPGQRGNEKLFF	TGCAGTGCTATGCCCCCCGGACAAAGGGGTAATGAAAAACTGTTTTTT
TRBV3-1	14	TRBD1	TRBJ1-2	.	CASSQDGDRGGYTF	TGTGCCAGCAGCCAAGATGGGGACAGGGGCGGCTACACCTTC
TRBV7-9	13	TRBD1	TRBJ1-5	few	CASSAGGRQPQHF	TGTGCCAGCAGCGCAGGGGGCAGACAGCCCCAGCATTTT
TRBV3-1	14	.	TRBJ2-2	.	CASSQGSRTGELFF	TGTGCCAGCAGCCAAGGTTCCCGTACCGGGGAGCTGTTTTTT
TRBV28	12	.	TRBJ2-3	.	CASRETRDTQYF	TGTGCCAGCAGGGAGACTCGTGATACGCAGTATTTT
TRBV12-3/TRBV12-4	15	.	TRBJ2-4	.	CASSPQQGFELIQYF	TGTGCCAGCAGTCCACAACAGGGATTCGAACTCATTCAGTACTTC